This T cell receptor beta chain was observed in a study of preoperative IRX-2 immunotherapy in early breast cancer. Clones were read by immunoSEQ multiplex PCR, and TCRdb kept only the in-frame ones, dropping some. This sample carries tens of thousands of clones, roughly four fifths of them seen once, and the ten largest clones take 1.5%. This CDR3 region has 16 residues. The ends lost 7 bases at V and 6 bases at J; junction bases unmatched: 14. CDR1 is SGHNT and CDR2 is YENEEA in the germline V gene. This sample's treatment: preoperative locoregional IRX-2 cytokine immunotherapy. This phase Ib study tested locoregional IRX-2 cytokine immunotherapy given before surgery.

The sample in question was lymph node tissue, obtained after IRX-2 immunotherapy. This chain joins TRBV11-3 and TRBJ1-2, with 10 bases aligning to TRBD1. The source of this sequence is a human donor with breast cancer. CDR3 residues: CASTGLGQGELDGYTF. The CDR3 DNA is TGTGCCAGCACTGGTCTCGGACAGGGGGAACTAGATGGCTACACCTTC.